A selection of T cell receptor beta chains follows, all from one sample in a study of T cells in Graves' hyperthyroidism and ophthalmopathy. Via MiXCR, TCRdb re-called the multiplex PCR reads, giving one row per CDR3 protein. The sample consists of 360,000 or so distinct CDR3 sequences, around 15% of them appearing once. The sample consisted of blood. These receptors came from a woman aged 60-75 years with Graves' ophthalmopathy. The CDR3 runs from the conserved cysteine through the conserved F or W. The order of the fields is J gene, V gene, D gene, clone size, CDR3 protein, CDR3 DNA. The D gene is left open where the match is weak. Clone size is shown for a subset of rows, as once, few, many or a class of expanded clone.

TRBJ2-7 TRBV20-1 TRBD2 few CSARDIGTSGYEQYF TGCAGTGCTAGAGATATAGGGACTAGCGGCTACGAGCAGTACTTC
TRBJ2-3 TRBV6-1 TRBD1 NA CASDRVTDTQYF TGTGCCAGCGACAGGGTCACAGATACGCAGTATTTT
TRBJ2-1 TRBV28 NA many CASSLGLPGSYNEQFF TGTGCCAGCAGTTTAGGACTCCCCGGGAGCTACAATGAGCAGTTCTTC
TRBJ2-5 TRBV20-1 TRBD1 NA CSAQKGAQQETQYF TGCAGTGCCCAAAAGGGGGCCCAGCAAGAGACCCAGTACTTC
TRBJ1-6 TRBV7-3 TRBD1 few CASSLTRTGGDDSPLHF TGTGCCAGCAGCTTAACAAGGACAGGAGGGGATGATTCACCCCTCCACTTT
TRBJ2-7 TRBV20-1 TRBD2 many CSARGWSGIRSGYEQYF TGCAGTGCTAGAGGTTGGAGCGGGATCCGAAGCGGCTACGAGCAGTACTTC
TRBJ2-4 TRBV28 NA many CASSLLDGENIQYF TGTGCCAGCAGTTTATTGGACGGAGAAAACATTCAGTACTTC
TRBJ2-2 TRBV3-1 NA many CASSLRQSLGAGELFF TGTGCCAGCAGCCTCCGACAGAGTTTGGGCGCCGGGGAGCTGTTTTTT
TRBJ2-3 TRBV28 NA many CASREGGRGNTDTQYF TGTGCCAGCAGGGAGGGGGGAAGAGGTAATACAGATACGCAGTATTTT
TRBJ2-1 TRBV9 TRBD1 NA CASSRQGVPSSYNEQFF TGTGCCAGCAGCAGACAGGGGGTCCCGAGCTCCTACAATGAGCAGTTCTTC
TRBJ2-7 TRBV12-3/TRBV12-4 NA NA CASRSSGWDSYEQYF TGTGCCAGCAGATCCAGCGGGTGGGACTCCTACGAGCAGTACTTC
TRBJ2-1 TRBV28 TRBD1 NA CASSLAGTGVSYNEQFF TGTGCCAGCAGTTTAGCAGGGACAGGGGTCTCCTACAATGAGCAGTTCTTC
TRBJ2-7 TRBV27 NA many CASSQDVRSYEQYF TGTGCCAGCAGTCAGGACGTCAGGAGCTACGAGCAGTACTTC